The 31 T cell receptor beta chains below were found in one sample sequenced in a study of blood T cell repertoires in COVID-19. The data were produced by immunoSEQ multiplex PCR, yet TCRdb's version contains in-frame clones alone and is incomplete. The data show just over 250,000 clones, around 87% seen once. Material: peripheral blood. The receptors come from a woman aged 45 to 65 with acute or convalescent COVID-19.

In its sample, this clone was seen a few times. This CDR3 is CASSVVVNTEAFF. The CDR3 DNA reads as TGTGCCAGCAGTGTTGTAGTTAACACTGAAGCTTTCTTT. The chain has TRBV2 and TRBJ1-1; no clear D gene. The CDR3 consists of 13 residues. V lost 4 bases, J lost 2 bases, and 8 bases lay in between. CDR1 is SNHLY, CDR2 FYNNEI, per germline.

The chain recombines TRBV7-3 with TRBJ1-2; D is perhaps TRBD1 (6 bases). V shed 0 bases and J shed 8 bases, with 13 bases lying between them. The CDR3 length is 14 residues. Germline-derived CDR1 and CDR2 are SGHTA and FQGTGA. The CDR3 is CASSLTQGPKGYTF. DNA of the CDR3: TGTGCCAGCAGCTTAACACAGGGACCCAAGGGCTACACCTTC. Based on the CDR3 plus reference TRBV7-3 and TRBJ1-2, the full variable domain is GAGVSQTPSNKVTEKGKYVELRCDPISGHTALYWYRQSLGQGPEFLIYFQGTGAADDSGLPNDRFFAVRPEGSVSTLKIQRTERGDSAVYLCASSLTQGPKGYTFGSGTRLTVV.

The V and J genes are TRBV29-1 and TRBJ2-7; 10 nucleotides line up with TRBD1. From germline, CDR1 is SQVTM and CDR2 ANQGSEA. The CDR3 length is 13 residues. With V trimmed by 3 bases and J by 6 bases, 5 bases remained unmatched. The CDR3 region is CSVDGQGGGEQYF. CDR3 DNA: TGCAGCGTTGACGGACAGGGGGGAGGCGAGCAGTACTTC.

The chain carries TRBV27 and TRBJ2-3; 8 nucleotides agree with TRBD2. This CDR3 has 15 amino acids. The germline gives CDR1 MNHEY, CDR2 SMNVEV (reference sequence). Trimming removed 4 bases from V and 2 bases from J; junction bases left unmatched: 5. The CDR3 DNA reads as TGTGCCAGCAGTTACCGCGGGAGGACCACAGATACGCAGTATTTT. This translates into CASSYRGRTTDTQYF.

This chain connects TRBV5-1 to TRBJ2-1; tentative D call: TRBD1 (5 bases). Per the germline V gene, CDR1 is SGHRS and CDR2 is YFSETQ. Trimming cost V 4 bases and J 10 bases, with 12 bases left between them. The CDR3 is made up of 12 amino acids. The CDR3 DNA reads as TGCGCCAGCAGCCACGCAGGGCAGGAGCAGTTCTTC. Encoded protein: CASSHAGQEQFF.

The chain combines TRBV21-1 with TRBJ1-2; the table gives TRBD1 as D, unverified against the DNA. TRBV21-1 is flagged as a pseudogene. This CDR3 contains 15 residues. The DNA of the CDR3 is TGTGCCAGCAGCGAACGGACAGGGGGTTGGTATGGCTACACCTTC. Amino acid sequence: CASSERTGGWYGYTF.

This clone was picked up one time. The rearrangement uses TRBV5-5 and TRBJ2-7; possible D gene TRBD2, 5 bases. Trimming stripped 4 bases from V and 2 bases from J, with 7 bases between. This CDR3 contains 12 residues. Germline lookup yields CDR1 SGHKS and CDR2 YYEKEE (reference sequence). The CDR3 is CASSDGAYEQYF. In DNA form, the CDR3 reads TGTGCCAGCAGCGACGGGGCCTACGAGCAGTACTTC.

The rearrangement joins TRBV24-1 to TRBJ2-6; a weak D match, TRBD2 (5 bases). Trimming stripped 1 base from V and 4 bases from J, with 10 bases between. The germline gives CDR1 KGHDR, CDR2 SFDVKD. The CDR3 extends over 16 amino acids. The CDR3 DNA follows: TGTGCCACCAGTGATTTAGGCGGGCCCGGGGCCAACGTCCTGACTTTC. It codes for CATSDLGGPGANVLTF.

This clone occurred once. The chain carries TRBV10-3 and TRBJ2-1; 11 bases fit TRBD2. V trimming: 8 bases; J trimming: 7 bases; junction bases outside the gene matches: 10. There are 15 residues in the CDR3. The germline V gene encodes CDR1 ENHRY and CDR2 SYGVKD. The CDR3 reads CAIGNGTSGYNEQFF. The CDR3 DNA reads TGTGCCATCGGGAACGGGACTAGCGGATATAATGAGCAGTTCTTC.

DNA for the CDR3: TGTGCCAGCAGTTTACGCGGGAGGTTGGGTGAGCAGTTCTTC. As protein: CASSLRGRLGEQFF. The J gene is TRBJ2-1, the V gene TRBV28; 8 nucleotides agree with TRBD2. The CDR3 is 14 residues long. Germline loops: CDR1 MDHEN, CDR2 SYDVKM. J was trimmed by 9 bases and V by 2 bases; bases with no gene match: 6.

The CDR3 sequence is CASSVEAGGLLGTEAFF. DNA for the CDR3: TGTGCCAGCAGCGTAGAGGCGGGGGGACTGCTGGGTACTGAAGCTTTCTTT. V is TRBV9 and J is TRBJ1-1, with D possibly matching TRBD1 (5 bases). The CDR3 is 17 residues long. Deletions cut 0 bases from V and 5 bases from J, with 20 bases between. CDR1 is SGDLS, CDR2 YYNGEE, per germline.

The J gene is TRBJ2-1, the V gene TRBV6-2 or TRBV6-3; D uncertain. This CDR3 has 15 residues. The V gene's germline CDR1 is MNHEY and CDR2 SVGEGT. Trimming removed 4 bases from V and 2 bases from J, with 12 bases in between. CDR3 coding DNA: TGTGCCAGCAGTTTAACAGACCCAACCTACAATGAGCAGTTCTTC. Translating it yields CASSLTDPTYNEQFF.

This chain uses TRBV28 with TRBJ2-3, with D possibly TRBD2 on 5 matching bases. CDR3 length: 16 residues. V lost 6 bases to trimming and J lost 5 bases, with 21 bases between them. Germline CDR1 and CDR2: MDHEN and SYDVKM. CDR3 loop: CASRRLEAVPRDTQYF. CDR3 sequence (DNA): TGTGCCAGCAGAAGGCTGGAGGCCGTACCCCGAGATACGCAGTATTTT.

The chain has TRBV3-1 (or the pseudogene TRBV3-2) and TRBJ2-3; D is ambiguous. The germline V gene encodes CDR1 LGHDT and CDR2 YNNKEL (reference sequence). The CDR3 runs to 17 residues. The ends were cut back, 2 bases at V and 0 bases at J, with 15 bases in the middle. CDR3 nucleotide sequence: TGTGCCAGCAGCCAATTTCTCCTTTCCCTGAGCACAGATACGCAGTATTTT. Translated: CASSQFLLSLSTDTQYF.

The chain uses TRBV4-3 and TRBJ2-7; TRBD2 matches at 10 bases. Unmatched junction bases numbered 11, after V lost 5 bases and J lost 4 bases. CDR1 is LGHNA and CDR2 is YSLEER in the germline V gene. This CDR3 is 16 amino acids long. The DNA for the CDR3 is TGCGCCAGCAGCACCTTAAGGCTAGCGGGAGCTTACGAGCAGTACTTC. It yields the protein CASSTLRLAGAYEQYF.

A few counts support this clone. This chain links TRBV5-1 with TRBJ1-1, with a tentative D call TRBD1 (5 bases). The length of the CDR3 is 14 residues. Per the germline V gene, CDR1 is SGHRS and CDR2 is YFSETQ. V was shortened by 1 base and J by 8 bases, with 15 bases between the two germline ends. In DNA form, the CDR3 reads TGCGCCAGCAGCTTGATTAGTTCGCAGGGCGAAGCTTTCTTT. Protein sequence: CASSLISSQGEAFF. Drawing the rest from reference TRBV5-1 and TRBJ1-1, the complete variable domain is KAGVTQTPRYLIKTRGQQVTLSCSPISGHRSVSWYQQTPGQGLQFLFEYFSETQRNKGNFPGRFSGRQFSNSRSEMNVSTLELGDSALYLCASSLISSQGEAFFGQGTRLTVV.

The chain is built from TRBV7-2 and TRBJ1-3; 7 bases line up with TRBD1. V was pared by 0 bases and J by 0 bases, with 2 bases of the junction left unmatched. The CDR3 covers 16 residues. Germline V gives CDR1 SGHTA, CDR2 FQGNSA. The CDR3 nucleotides read TGTGCCAGCAGCTTAGCAGGGGGCTTCTCTGGAAACACCATATATTTT. Protein product: CASSLAGGFSGNTIYF. The full variable domain, rest sourced from reference TRBV7-2 and TRBJ1-3, is GAGVSQSPSNKVTEKGKDVELRCDPISGHTALYWYRQSLGQGLEFLIYFQGNSAPDKSGLPSDRFSAERTGGSVSTLTIQRTQQEDSAVYLCASSLAGGFSGNTIYFGEGSWLTVV.

The J gene is TRBJ1-4, the V gene TRBV28, with 9 bases fitting TRBD1. The CDR3 runs 16 residues. Germline loops: CDR1 MDHEN, CDR2 SYDVKM. Losses at the gene ends were 5 bases for V and 5 bases for J; bases not matched to a gene: 9. The CDR3 protein is CASSPQGGTGNEKLFF. Here the CDR3 DNA reads TGTGCCAGCAGTCCCCAGGGGGGGACAGGGAATGAAAAACTGTTTTTT.

The rearrangement links TRBV5-1 to TRBJ1-1; 8 bases line up with TRBD1. Germline-derived CDR1 and CDR2 are SGHRS and YFSETQ. The CDR3 is made up of 13 amino acids. With 4 bases clipped from V and 3 bases from J, the junction kept 2 bases outside the gene matches. CDR3 loop: CASSAQGDTEAFF. The DNA of the CDR3 is TGCGCCAGCAGCGCACAGGGGGACACTGAAGCTTTCTTT.

The rearrangement links TRBV28 to TRBJ1-4; D is unresolved. CDR3 length equals 14 residues. Trimming cost V 6 bases and J 6 bases, with 14 bases left between them. Looked up from germline, CDR1 is MDHEN and CDR2 is SYDVKM. The CDR3 nucleotides are TGTGCCAGCAGCCGCGAACGTCTAGATGAAAAACTGTTTTTT. Translating gives CASSRERLDEKLFF.

This chain joins TRBV18 and TRBJ2-3; no firm D call. Germline assignment: CDR1 KGHSH and CDR2 LQKENI. The CDR3 is 15 residues long. Trimming took 2 bases from V and 3 from J, leaving 12 bases between them. DNA of the CDR3: TGTGCCAGCTCACCAGAGCCCCTTTATACAGATACGCAGTATTTT. This encodes CASSPEPLYTDTQYF.

CDR3 amino acids: CASSVDRGYNSPLHF. CDR3 in DNA: TGTGCCAGCAGTGTCGACAGGGGCTATAATTCACCCCTCCACTTT. This chain joins TRBV6-4 and TRBJ1-6, with 8 bases fitting TRBD1. Germline loops: CDR1 MRHNA, CDR2 SNTAGT. The V and J ends lost 4 bases and 3 bases, in that order; junction bases with no gene match: 2. The CDR3 is made up of 15 amino acids.

This clone has just a few counts. V gene TRBV5-1 combines with J gene TRBJ1-1; unclear D gene. Trimming shortened V by 4 bases and J by 7 bases, and 8 bases separated the two germline ends. Germline V lookup: CDR1 SGHRS, CDR2 YFSETQ. This CDR3 has 11 residues. The CDR3 reads CASSGEVEAFF. The CDR3 region has the DNA TGCGCCAGCAGCGGGGAGGTTGAAGCTTTCTTT.

This clone has more than one count but fewer than ten. The chain uses TRBV7-9 and TRBJ1-1, with D perhaps TRBD1 (5 bases). With 4 bases removed from V and 0 bases from J, the gap between germline ends came to 15 bases. From germline, CDR1 is SEHNR and CDR2 FQNEAQ (reference sequence). The CDR3 runs 16 residues. The CDR3 region is CASSSPPDTLNTEAFF. CDR3 DNA sequence: TGTGCCAGCAGCTCCCCCCCGGACACCTTGAACACTGAAGCTTTCTTT. The variable domain in full, with the rest retrieved from reference TRBV7-9 and TRBJ1-1, is DTGVSQNPRHKITKRGQNVTFRCDPISEHNRLYWYRQTLGQGPEFLTYFQNEAQLEKSRLLSDRFSAERPKGSFSTLEIQRTEQGDSAMYLCASSSPPDTLNTEAFFGQGTRLTVV.

Here the CDR3 reads CASSPGEKDTQYF. Written as DNA, the CDR3 is TGTGCCAGCAGCCCAGGGGAAAAAGATACGCAGTATTTT. This rearrangement joins TRBV7-3 to TRBJ2-3, with a tentative D call TRBD1 (6 bases). CDR3 length equals 13 residues. Germline CDR1 reads SGHTA; CDR2 reads FQGTGA. V was shortened by 5 bases and J by 5 bases, with 11 bases between the two germline ends.

The chain carries TRBV7-2 and TRBJ2-1; 7 nucleotides align to TRBD1. This CDR3 is built from 14 residues. The junction had 7 bases not matched to a gene; V was cut back by 3 bases and J by 8 bases. Germline CDR1 SGHTA, CDR2 FQGNSA. The CDR3 DNA follows: TGTGCCAGCAGCTTTAGTAGACAGGGACATGAGCAGTTCTTC. Residues: CASSFSRQGHEQFF. Together with reference TRBV7-2 and TRBJ2-1, the CDR3 gives the full variable domain: GAGVSQSPSNKVTEKGKDVELRCDPISGHTALYWYRQSLGQGLEFLIYFQGNSAPDKSGLPSDRFSAERTGGSVSTLTIQRTQQEDSAVYLCASSFSRQGHEQFFGPGTRLTVL.

The rearrangement joins TRBV19 to TRBJ2-1; D is perhaps TRBD2 (6 bases). CDR1 LNHDA and CDR2 SQIVND come from the germline V gene (reference sequence). With 5 bases removed from V and 2 bases from J, the gap between germline ends came to 16 bases. The CDR3 spans 16 residues. In DNA form, the CDR3 reads TGTGCCAGTAGTGCCCCTAGCGCCCCCACCTACAATGAGCAGTTCTTC. It yields the protein CASSAPSAPTYNEQFF.

Details on this clone: Sequence at one end of the junction differs from germline and may be a read error. CDR3 sequence (DNA): TGTGCCAGCAGTGCCAGCTGGATAGCGGGAGGGAACGCCGGGGAGCTGTTTTTT. This sequence encodes CASSASWIAGGNAGELFF. J is TRBJ2-2 and V is TRBV25-1; 11 nucleotides align to TRBD2. From germline, CDR1 is MGHDK and CDR2 SYGVNS. There are 18 residues in the CDR3.

The chain employs TRBV11-2 and TRBJ2-5; TRBD2 matches 8 bases. V shed 5 bases and J 5 bases; nucleotides not matched to a gene: 7. Germline CDR1 reads SGHAT; CDR2 reads FQNNGV. This CDR3 region has 14 residues. CDR3 bases: TGTGCCAGCAGCGGGGGAGGGACTAGGGAGACCCAGTACTTC. This translates into CASSGGGTRETQYF.

The J gene is TRBJ2-7, the V gene TRBV11-2, with 10 positions matching TRBD1. The junction had 5 bases not matched to a gene; V was cut back by 5 bases and J by 4 bases. The CDR3 runs 14 residues. Germline V lookup: CDR1 SGHAT, CDR2 FQNNGV. The CDR3 bases are TGTGCCAGCAGCGCGGGGACAGGGGCGTACGAGCAGTACTTC. Translation gives CASSAGTGAYEQYF.

The chain carries TRBV9 and TRBJ2-3; 8 nucleotides align to TRBD2. The CDR3 totals 14 residues. The germline CDR1 and CDR2 sequences are SGDLS and YYNGEE. Trimming at V came to 8 bases and at J to 0 bases, leaving 5 bases not matched to a gene. This CDR3 reads CASHSGTSTDTQYF. CDR3 DNA sequence: TGTGCCAGTCATAGCGGGACTAGCACAGATACGCAGTATTTT. Variable domain in full (rest from reference TRBV9 and TRBJ2-3): DSGVTQTPKHLITATGQRVTLRCSPRSGDLSVYWYQQSLDQGLQFLIQYYNGEERAKGNILERFSAQQFPDLHSELNLSSLELGDSALYFCASHSGTSTDTQYFGPGTRLTVL.